These 9 T cell receptor beta chains were all obtained from the same sample, sequenced in a study of CD4 T cells in lung cancer. Mutant 27-mer peptides stimulated the PBMCs for approximately two weeks before restimulation with peptide-pulsed autologous B cells. After restimulation with peptide-pulsed B cells, live T cells secreting IFNgamma were sorted. Limiting-dilution expansion used roughly 3 or 10 sorted cells per well for roughly 12 to 22 days. No antigen has been assigned to these receptors. Produced via immunoSEQ multiplex PCR; TCRdb's table is partial and in-frame only. The sample's table shows around 45 clones. Sample: a CD4+ T cell line or clone grown in culture. All receptors come from a human donor with non-small cell lung cancer. Some clones in this sample may be carry-over from other donors' samples.

This chain uses TRBV7-8 with TRBJ2-2; 10 bases match TRBD1. CDR3 length: 17 amino acids. Trimming removed 5 bases from V and 4 bases from J; junction bases left unmatched: 10. Per the germline V gene, CDR1 is SGHVS and CDR2 is FQNEAQ. The CDR3 nucleotides are TGTGCCAGCAGCCCGGGACAGGGGAGACCCCCCACCGGGGAGCTGTTTTTT. Its protein product is CASSPGQGRPPTGELFF.

This clone was seen a few times. V is TRBV2 and J is TRBJ1-5; D remains unclear. The germline V and J ends were trimmed by 5 bases and 0 bases, with 11 bases remaining between them. CDR1 and CDR2 (germline): SNHLY, FYNNEI. This CDR3 region has 15 residues. CDR3: CASSISRSSNQPQHF. The CDR3 bases are TGTGCCAGCAGTATTAGCCGGAGTAGCAATCAGCCCCAGCATTTT.

This rearrangement joins TRBV2 to TRBJ2-3; 8 bases align to TRBD2. The germline V gene encodes CDR1 SNHLY and CDR2 FYNNEI. This CDR3 has 14 amino acids. V trimming: 7 bases; J trimming: 0 bases; junction bases outside the gene matches: 3. CDR3 residues: CASISSGSTDTQYF. The CDR3 DNA follows: TGTGCCAGCATCTCTAGCGGGAGCACAGATACGCAGTATTTT.

The V gene is TRBV29-1, the J gene TRBJ1-1; D not resolved. Trimming stripped 4 bases from V and 1 base from J, with 16 bases between. The CDR3 covers 15 residues. Looked up from germline, CDR1 is SQVTM and CDR2 is ANQGSEA. CDR3: CSVVRPGWGNTEAFF. The CDR3 nucleotides read TGCAGCGTTGTTCGACCTGGTTGGGGGAACACTGAAGCTTTCTTT. The variable domain in full, with the rest retrieved from reference TRBV29-1 and TRBJ1-1, is SAVISQKPSRDICQRGTSLTIQCQVDSQVTMMFWYRQQPGQSLTLIATANQGSEATYESGFVIDKFPISRPNLTFSTLTVSNMSPEDSSIYLCSVVRPGWGNTEAFFGQGTRLTVV.

The gene calls are TRBV29-1 and TRBJ1-4; D is perhaps TRBD1 (6 bases). Trimming cost V 3 bases and J 3 bases, with 14 bases left between them. From germline, CDR1 is SQVTM and CDR2 ANQGSEA. The length of the CDR3 is 15 residues. CDR3 protein: CSVDQGMSANEKLFF. The CDR3 DNA is TGCAGCGTTGATCAGGGGATGTCGGCTAATGAAAAACTGTTTTTT. Combining the CDR3 with reference TRBV29-1 and TRBJ1-4 gives the whole variable domain SAVISQKPSRDICQRGTSLTIQCQVDSQVTMMFWYRQQPGQSLTLIATANQGSEATYESGFVIDKFPISRPNLTFSTLTVSNMSPEDSSIYLCSVDQGMSANEKLFFGSGTQLSVL.

V gene TRBV2 combines with J gene TRBJ2-3, with D possibly matching TRBD1 (6 bases). The CDR3 contains 14 residues. V shed 3 bases and J shed 0 bases, with 7 bases lying between them. Germline V gives CDR1 SNHLY, CDR2 FYNNEI. CDR3 residues: CASSEDSSTDTQYF. CDR3 DNA sequence: TGTGCCAGCAGTGAGGACAGTAGCACAGATACGCAGTATTTT.

The chain carries TRBV28 and TRBJ2-2, with TRBD1 matching over 12 bases. This CDR3 spans 16 amino acids. V shed 4 bases, J shed 6 bases, and the junction held 6 bases outside the gene matches. Germline loops: CDR1 MDHEN, CDR2 SYDVKM. The CDR3 DNA reads as TGTGCCAGCAGTTCACCGGGACAGGGGGCATCCGGGGAGCTGTTTTTT. As protein: CASSSPGQGASGELFF.

This chain uses TRBV19 with TRBJ2-2; possibly TRBD1 for D (6 bases). This CDR3 contains 18 residues. Trimming removed 1 base at V and 3 bases at J, with 18 bases between. The germline V gene encodes CDR1 LNHDA and CDR2 SQIVND (reference sequence). CDR3 sequence: CASSIARRQGSHTGELFF. CDR3 nucleotides: TGTGCCAGTAGTATAGCCCGCCGGCAGGGGTCGCACACCGGGGAGCTGTTTTTT.

The rearrangement uses TRBV15 and TRBJ1-5; D is unresolved. Germline V lookup: CDR1 LNHNV, CDR2 YYDKDF (reference sequence). The CDR3 is 14 amino acids. V was trimmed by 0 bases and J by 7 bases, leaving 10 bases between them. CDR3 bases: TGTGCCACCAGCAGAGATTCGCGTGAGCAGCCCCAGCATTTT. Translated: CATSRDSREQPQHF. The variable domain in full, with the rest retrieved from reference TRBV15 and TRBJ1-5, is DAMVIQNPRYQVTQFGKPVTLSCSQTLNHNVMYWYQQKSSQAPKLLFHYYDKDFNNEADTPDNFQSRRPNTSFCFLDIRSPGLGDTAMYLCATSRDSREQPQHFGDGTRLSIL.